This is a list of T cell receptor beta chains from one sample in a study of T cell responses to AZD1222 COVID-19 vaccine. The data were produced by immunoSEQ multiplex PCR, yet TCRdb's version contains in-frame clones alone and is incomplete. This table holds 55,000 to 75,000 clones, more than 70% found once. The sample here was peripheral blood, taken on day 0 of AZD1222 vaccination. The receptors were sampled from an adult in good health. Both conserved end residues are part of each CDR3. A D gene is named only where the DNA matches it firmly. Not every row has a clone size; where given, it reads once, few, many or a size class.

CDR3 protein	D gene	clone size	V gene	J gene
CASRGMRETQYF	.	.	TRBV2	TRBJ2-5
CASSPTGVSPLHF	TRBD1	.	TRBV3-1/TRBV3-2	TRBJ1-6
CASSDALGGGGELFF	TRBD2	.	TRBV6-1	TRBJ2-2
CASSQDRGGNVLTF	.	.	TRBV5-1	TRBJ2-6
CASSPIGQPYEQYF	.	few	TRBV5-6	TRBJ2-7
CASSFPLGSTEAFF	.	.	TRBV7-9	TRBJ1-1
CASSLGDSPLHF	.	.	TRBV13	TRBJ1-6
CASRAGTGNLYGYTF	TRBD1	few	TRBV27	TRBJ1-2
CASSYGGTQYF	.	.	TRBV6-2/TRBV6-3	TRBJ2-5
CASSSWGNETQYF	.	once	TRBV5-8	TRBJ2-5
CASSFTGSPGSPLHF	.	.	TRBV7-9	TRBJ1-6
CSARPNYGYTF	.	.	TRBV20-1	TRBJ1-2
CASSPGGGLIYNSPLHF	.	.	TRBV5-1	TRBJ1-6
CASSTSGQQETQYF	.	.	TRBV5-1	TRBJ2-5
CASLEGFGQPQHF	.	.	TRBV19	TRBJ1-5
CASRPQGANTGELFF	.	.	TRBV5-1	TRBJ2-2
CASRPGTGISGANVLTF	TRBD1	.	TRBV13	TRBJ2-6
CASSLAPGTDTQYF	.	.	TRBV7-2	TRBJ2-3
CASSLNAREKLFF	.	.	TRBV7-3	TRBJ1-4
CATTSRENNYGYTF	.	.	TRBV19	TRBJ1-2
CSVATVFMNTEAFF	.	.	TRBV29-1	TRBJ1-1
CASSAGTVFTSNQPQHF	TRBD1	.	TRBV2	TRBJ1-5
CASSSQGGGRSQYGYTF	.	.	TRBV2	TRBJ1-2
CASSLKGQSTEAFF	.	.	TRBV7-9	TRBJ1-1
CASSTNRDRGPSGELFF	TRBD1	.	TRBV10-1	TRBJ2-2
CASSPRPLAGASYEQYF	TRBD2	.	TRBV5-6	TRBJ2-7
CASSLSGTRGTGELFF	TRBD2	.	TRBV7-3	TRBJ2-2
CASSIQPSYEQYF	.	.	TRBV19	TRBJ2-7
CAWSVGQRETQYF	TRBD1	.	TRBV30	TRBJ2-5
CASSWDRENTEAFF	TRBD1	.	TRBV7-9	TRBJ1-1
CASTTGGEQFF	TRBD1	few	TRBV6-5	TRBJ2-1
CASNNRDGYTF	.	.	TRBV12-3/TRBV12-4	TRBJ1-2
CASSLASSEQFF	.	few	TRBV7-2	TRBJ2-1
CASSQDVQGTGGYTF	TRBD1	.	TRBV3-1/TRBV3-2	TRBJ1-2
CAHRRGTGNTIYF	.	.	TRBV30	TRBJ1-3
CASSFSDTNTEAFF	.	.	TRBV5-1	TRBJ1-1
CASSLFRGRQPQHF	.	.	TRBV27	TRBJ1-5
CASRLADEQFF	.	.	TRBV6-5	TRBJ2-1
CASSIGGNSGNTIYF	.	.	TRBV19	TRBJ1-3